This T cell receptor (beta chain) was documented in a study of vaccination and CD4 T cells after COVID-19. Study in general: A median of approximately 100 days (range 35 to 161) separated diagnosis from post-COVID sampling. General observations from the study: Convalescent patients' vaccine-specific clones were spike mono-reactive in 304 of 307 cases.

As for this clonotype: Its matching antigen is unknown. One end of the junction fails to match germline, which may point to a read error.

The Oncomine TCR Beta short-read assay was applied to DNA of cultured CD4+ T cells. The genomic DNA was obtained from cultured CD4+ T cells by extraction with the QIAamp micro DNA kit. Via MiXCR, TCRdb re-called the PCR reads, giving one row per CDR3 protein. Among about 16,000 distinct CDR3 sequences listed, 57% were seen once. The treatment: roughly ten-day PBMC culture with coronavirus spike peptide pools or control peptides (ViraFEST assay). Cells received half-medium changes with fresh IL-2 medium on days 3 and 7. The CDR3 contains 16 residues. Germline loops: CDR1 KGHDR, CDR2 SFDVKD. This receptor was obtained from a human donor who had recovered from COVID-19. This rearrangement joins TRBV24-1 to TRBJ2-2; 9 bases fit TRBD1. Sequenced material: CD4+ T cells from blood, cultured in vitro. CDR3 region: CAASETGTGKAGELFF. CDR3 bases: TGTGCCGCCAGTGAGACCGGGACAGGGAAAGCCGGGGAGCTGTTTTTT.